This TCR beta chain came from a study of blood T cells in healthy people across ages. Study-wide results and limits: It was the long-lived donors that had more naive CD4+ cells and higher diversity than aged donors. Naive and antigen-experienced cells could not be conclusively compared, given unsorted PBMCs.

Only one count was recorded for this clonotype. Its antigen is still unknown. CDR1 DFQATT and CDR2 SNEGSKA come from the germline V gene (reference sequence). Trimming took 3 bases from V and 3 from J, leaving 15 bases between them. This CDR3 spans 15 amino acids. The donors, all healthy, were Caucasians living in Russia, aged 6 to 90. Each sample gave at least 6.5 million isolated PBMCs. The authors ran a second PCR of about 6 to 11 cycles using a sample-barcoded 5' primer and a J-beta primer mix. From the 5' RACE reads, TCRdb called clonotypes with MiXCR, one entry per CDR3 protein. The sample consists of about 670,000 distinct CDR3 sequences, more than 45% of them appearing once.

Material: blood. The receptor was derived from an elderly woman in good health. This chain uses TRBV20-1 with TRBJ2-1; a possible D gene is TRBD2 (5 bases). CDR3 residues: CSASSSAGYYNEQFF. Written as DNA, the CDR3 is TGCAGTGCTAGTTCTAGTGCGGGTTACTACAATGAGCAGTTCTTC.